Presented here are 32 T cell receptor beta chains from one specimen sequenced in a study of blood T cell repertoires in COVID-19. TCRdb's copy holds only in-frame clones and misses some; the assay was immunoSEQ multiplex PCR. The repertoire holds 140,000 to 150,000 clones, with 80% to 90% as singletons. The material sequenced was peripheral blood. Every receptor here comes from a human donor with acute or convalescent COVID-19. The donor label of this sample is uncertain.

The V and J genes are TRBV6-6 and TRBJ2-1, with D perhaps matching TRBD2 (5 bases). The CDR3 length is 16 residues. The V end was cut by 6 bases, the J end by 1 base, with 16 bases between. The germline V gene encodes CDR1 MNHNY and CDR2 SVGAGI (reference sequence). CDR3 sequence: CASSSQRRGSYNEQFF. The CDR3 DNA sequence: TGTGCCAGCAGCTCTCAGAGGAGAGGGTCCTACAATGAGCAGTTCTTC.

A note on this clone: Other DNA variants within this sample encode the same CDR3. V usage is TRBV7-9 and J usage is TRBJ1-2; no clear D. Germline assignment: CDR1 SEHNR and CDR2 FQNEAQ (reference sequence). The CDR3 totals 12 residues. V was shortened by 5 bases and J by 4 bases, with 8 bases between the two germline ends. CDR3 bases: TGTGCCAGCAGCCCCGGTGGCTATGGCTACACCTTC. Its translation: CASSPGGYGYTF.

The CDR3 sequence is CASSELETGLEKLFF. The CDR3 DNA reads as TGTGCCAGCAGTGAATTAGAGACAGGGCTTGAAAAACTGTTTTTT. The genes are TRBV2 and TRBJ1-4, with 7 bases that match TRBD1. V shed 2 bases and J 7 bases; nucleotides not matched to a gene: 7. Germline V gene sequence: CDR1 SNHLY, CDR2 FYNNEI. CDR3 length: 15 amino acids.

This sequence joins TRBV11-2 and TRBJ2-1; D is undetermined. Per germline, CDR1 SGHAT and CDR2 FQNNGV. The V end lost 1 base, the J end lost 6 bases, and 7 bases lay between the germline ends. The CDR3 sequence is 13 residues long. CDR3 nucleotide sequence: TGTGCCAGCAGCTTAGTATCTAGCAATGAGCAGTTCTTC. Protein: CASSLVSSNEQFF.

The chain links TRBV2 to TRBJ1-1; possible D gene TRBD1, 6 bases. Trimming left V 7 bases short and J 5 bases short, with 17 bases between. CDR1 and CDR2 (germline): SNHLY, FYNNEI. The CDR3 extends over 14 amino acids. Here the CDR3 DNA reads TGTGCCAGCACCTTCGGAGGGGGGGGGACTGAAGCTTTCTTT. Translation: CASTFGGGGTEAFF.

This chain connects TRBV5-5 to TRBJ2-5, with a possible D match to TRBD1 (7 bases). V shed 4 bases and J shed 5 bases, with 18 bases lying between them. This CDR3 comprises 15 residues. Per the germline V gene, CDR1 is SGHKS and CDR2 is YYEKEE (reference sequence). The CDR3 here is CASSLLRGATETQYF. The CDR3 DNA reads as TGTGCCAGCAGCCTTCTCAGGGGGGCGACGGAGACCCAGTACTTC.

The chain recombines TRBV2 with TRBJ2-1, with 9 bases lining up with TRBD1. Germline CDR1 reads SNHLY; CDR2 reads FYNNEI. J was trimmed by 9 bases and V by 4 bases; bases with no gene match: 10. The CDR3 is 15 residues long. CDR3 nucleotides: TGTGCCAGCAGTGGCCGGGACAGGGCTTCTGGTGAGCAGTTCTTC. Protein product: CASSGRDRASGEQFF.

The chain links TRBV10-3 to TRBJ2-1; TRBD1 matches 10 bases. The CDR3 has 14 residues. Germline CDR1 and CDR2: ENHRY and SYGVKD. V was pared by 3 bases and J by 9 bases, with 5 bases of the junction left unmatched. CDR3 in amino acids: CAISEGQGVGEQFF. The CDR3 DNA sequence: TGTGCCATCAGTGAAGGACAGGGGGTCGGTGAGCAGTTCTTC.

V usage is TRBV27 and J usage is TRBJ1-2; 7 positions agree with TRBD1. Trimming at V came to 5 bases and at J to 4 bases, leaving 13 bases not matched to a gene. Per the germline V gene, CDR1 is MNHEY and CDR2 is SMNVEV (reference sequence). This CDR3 contains 16 residues. The CDR3 DNA is TGTGCCAGCAGTCACCCGACCGGGACAGAAGGCTATGGCTACACCTTC. Translating it yields CASSHPTGTEGYGYTF.

The chain uses TRBV2 and TRBJ2-5, with D possibly TRBD1 on 5 matching bases. With 0 bases removed from V and 2 bases from J, the gap between germline ends came to 10 bases. The CDR3 sequence is 15 residues long. Germline-derived CDR1 and CDR2 are SNHLY and FYNNEI. This CDR3 reads CASSEAPQEQETQYF. DNA for the CDR3: TGTGCCAGCAGTGAAGCGCCACAGGAACAAGAGACCCAGTACTTC.

The rearrangement links TRBV27 to TRBJ2-2; the match to TRBD2 covers 7 bases. CDR3 length equals 15 residues. CDR1 is MNHEY and CDR2 is SMNVEV in the germline V gene (reference sequence). V gave up 3 bases and J gave up 5 bases; unmatched junction bases: 6. The DNA for the CDR3 is TGTGCCAGCAGTTTCGGGACGGGAGGTACCGGGGAGCTGTTTTTT. This encodes CASSFGTGGTGELFF.

Written as DNA, the CDR3 is TGTGCCAGCAGTTACGGGCGTCGTCTTGGCGGCTACACCTTC. Amino acids: CASSYGRRLGGYTF. The genes are TRBV6-2 or TRBV6-3 and TRBJ1-2; D unclear. Trimming removed 2 bases from V and 8 bases from J, with 15 bases in between. CDR3 size: 14 residues. Germline CDR1 is MNHEY and CDR2 is SVGEGT.

The chain joins TRBV6-6 to TRBJ1-2; 7 bases fit TRBD1. The V gene end was trimmed by 0 bases and the J gene end by 4 bases; junction bases not matched to a gene: 5. The CDR3 spans 15 residues. Germline-derived CDR1 and CDR2 are MNHNY and SVGAGI (reference sequence). DNA of the CDR3: TGTGCCAGCAGTTACTCGGCAGGGGGAAGCTATGGCTACACCTTC. It specifies CASSYSAGGSYGYTF.

The chain's CDR3 is CASRISGGNEQFF. The CDR3 DNA is TGTGCCAGCAGGATTTCCGGGGGAAATGAGCAGTTCTTC. This chain connects TRBV2 to TRBJ2-1; possibly TRBD2 for D (6 bases). The CDR3 totals 13 residues. The ends were cut back, 6 bases at V and 7 bases at J, with 13 bases in the middle. The germline gives CDR1 SNHLY, CDR2 FYNNEI.

The chain joins TRBV3-1 (or the pseudogene TRBV3-2) to TRBJ2-1; 7 bases are a match to TRBD2. The V gene's germline CDR1 is LGHDT and CDR2 YNNKEL (reference sequence). CDR3 size: 18 residues. The trim removed 0 bases at V and 2 bases at J, leaving 10 bases unmatched. CDR3 sequence: CASSQDWEGAGTYNEQFF. CDR3 DNA sequence: TGTGCCAGCAGCCAAGACTGGGAGGGAGCGGGGACCTACAATGAGCAGTTCTTC.

The chain carries TRBV2 and TRBJ1-5; D is uncertain. Between the trimmed V and J ends, which lost 8 bases and 4 bases, there was a span of 9 bases. This CDR3 region has 12 residues. Looked up from germline, CDR1 is SNHLY and CDR2 is FYNNEI. CDR3 amino acids: CASQVGNQPQHF. The CDR3 DNA sequence: TGTGCCAGCCAGGTAGGAAATCAGCCCCAGCATTTT.

This clone was counted a few times. The chain is built from TRBV5-4 and TRBJ2-3, with 8 positions matching TRBD2. The CDR3 loop spans 13 amino acids. The junction had 2 bases not matched to a gene; V was cut back by 0 bases and J by 8 bases. The germline gives CDR1 SGHNT, CDR2 YYREEE (reference sequence). The CDR3 DNA reads TGTGCCAGCAGCTTGGACCTAGCGGGTACGCAGTATTTT. Translating gives CASSLDLAGTQYF.

CDR3 residues: CASSLGTGGAETQYF. The CDR3 nucleotides are TGTGCCAGCAGCTTAGGGACAGGGGGCGCAGAGACCCAGTACTTC. The V gene is TRBV7-7, the J gene TRBJ2-5; 11 bases map to TRBD1. After removal of 1 base from V and 4 bases from J, the junction contained 2 bases not matched to a gene. Per the germline V gene, CDR1 is SSHAT and CDR2 is FNYEAQ (reference sequence). This CDR3 contains 15 residues.

This clone was recorded a few times. The chain uses TRBV7-9 and TRBJ1-2; no definite D call. Trimming took off 1 base at V and 1 base at J, with 4 bases between the two ends. The length of the CDR3 is 13 residues. The V gene's germline CDR1 is SEHNR and CDR2 FQNEAQ (reference sequence). CDR3 nucleotides: TGTGCCAGCAGCTTAGACAGTAACTATGGCTACACCTTC. Its protein product is CASSLDSNYGYTF.

The V and J genes are TRBV5-4 and TRBJ1-2, with 7 bases identical to TRBD1. Germline V gene data show CDR1 as SGHNT and CDR2 as YYREEE (reference sequence). V lost 4 bases, J lost 4 bases, and 4 bases stayed unmatched. The CDR3 spans 13 residues. As DNA, the CDR3 is TGTGCCAGCAGCGCGGGACAGCTCTATGGCTACACCTTC. This encodes CASSAGQLYGYTF.

This chain uses TRBV24-1 with TRBJ1-3; TRBD1 is a possible D gene (6 bases). The CDR3 runs to 15 residues. Trimming stripped 4 bases from V and 2 bases from J, with 11 bases between. CDR1 and CDR2 (germline): KGHDR, SFDVKD. The CDR3: CATSDLQGPGNTIYF. The CDR3 DNA reads as TGTGCCACCAGTGACCTACAGGGACCTGGAAACACCATATATTTT.

The V call is TRBV18, the J call TRBJ1-3, with TRBD1 matching 9 bases. V trimming: 3 bases; J trimming: 0 bases; junction bases outside the gene matches: 6. CDR3 length equals 17 residues. Per the germline V gene, CDR1 is KGHSH and CDR2 is LQKENI. The CDR3 coding sequence is TGTGCCAGCTCACCGCGAGGACAGGGGATCTCTGGAAACACCATATATTTT. Protein sequence: CASSPRGQGISGNTIYF.

The gene calls are TRBV30 and TRBJ2-1; 12 nucleotides align to TRBD2. The CDR3 sequence is 14 residues long. Germline V gives CDR1 GTSNPN, CDR2 SVGIG (reference sequence). With V trimmed by 2 bases and J by 8 bases, 4 bases remained unmatched. The CDR3 loop reads CAWSSGLAGDEQFF. The CDR3, as DNA: TGTGCCTGGAGTTCGGGACTAGCGGGCGATGAGCAGTTCTTC.

The V gene is TRBV2, the J gene TRBJ2-5; 12 bases are shared with TRBD1. V was pared by 7 bases and J by 1 base, with 7 bases of the junction left unmatched. The CDR3 contains 16 residues. Per germline, CDR1 SNHLY and CDR2 FYNNEI. This CDR3 reads CASIPGTGGPQETQYF. For the CDR3, the DNA is TGTGCCAGCATTCCGGGGACAGGGGGCCCCCAAGAGACCCAGTACTTC.

The V call is TRBV7-8, the J call TRBJ1-2; D is uncertain. Germline values: CDR1 SGHVS, CDR2 FQNEAQ. V lost 0 bases to trimming and J lost 1 base, with 6 bases between them. This CDR3 contains 14 residues. The CDR3 sequence is CASSLAPDNYGYTF. As DNA, the CDR3 is TGTGCCAGCAGCTTAGCCCCAGATAACTATGGCTACACCTTC.

V usage is TRBV4-1 and J usage is TRBJ1-1; 7 nucleotides match TRBD1. CDR1 and CDR2 (germline): MGHRA, YSYEKL. V shed 0 bases, J shed 6 bases, and the junction held 7 bases outside the gene matches. The CDR3 is made up of 15 amino acids. This chain's CDR3 is CASSQDDREIPEAFF. CDR3 DNA: TGCGCCAGCAGCCAAGATGACAGGGAGATTCCTGAAGCTTTCTTT.

The chain employs TRBV2 and TRBJ2-5, with 7 bases lining up with TRBD1. V gave up 7 bases and J gave up 5 bases; unmatched junction bases: 7. CDR3 length equals 13 residues. Germline CDR1 SNHLY, CDR2 FYNNEI. The CDR3: CASTTTRGETQYF. CDR3 coding DNA: TGTGCCAGCACAACGACCAGGGGGGAGACCCAGTACTTC. The full variable domain, its missing parts supplied by reference TRBV2 and TRBJ2-5, is EPEVTQTPSHQVTQMGQEVILRCVPISNHLYFYWYRQILGQKVEFLVSFYNNEISEKSEIFDDQFSVERPDGSNFTLKIRSTKLEDSAMYFCASTTTRGETQYFGPGTRLLVL.

The genes are TRBV2 and TRBJ1-1; 8 bases match TRBD1. The trim removed 7 bases at V and 5 bases at J, leaving 18 bases unmatched. Per the germline V gene, CDR1 is SNHLY and CDR2 is FYNNEI. The CDR3 totals 17 residues. The CDR3 protein is CASISGAGGKARTEAFF. CDR3 sequence (DNA): TGTGCCAGCATTTCGGGGGCAGGGGGCAAGGCGCGGACTGAAGCTTTCTTT.

J is TRBJ1-5 and V is TRBV9, with D uncertain. Germline V gene data show CDR1 as SGDLS and CDR2 as YYNGEE. The ends were cut back, 0 bases at V and 0 bases at J, with 7 bases in the middle. CDR3 length: 15 amino acids. CDR3 amino acids: CASSVDPDSNQPQHF. As DNA, the CDR3 is TGTGCCAGCAGCGTAGATCCAGATAGCAATCAGCCCCAGCATTTT.

This rearrangement joins TRBV6-6 to TRBJ1-1; maybe TRBD1 (6 bases). The CDR3 extends over 13 amino acids. Germline V CDR1 and CDR2: MNHNY, SVGAGI (reference sequence). Trimming removed 4 bases from V and 5 bases from J, with 11 bases in between. The CDR3 protein is CASSSGGRTEAFF. CDR3 bases: TGTGCCAGCAGTTCGGGGGGGCGGACTGAAGCTTTCTTT.

This rearrangement joins TRBV19 to TRBJ1-2, with a possible D match to TRBD1 (5 bases). There are 12 residues in the CDR3. Germline V gene sequence: CDR1 LNHDA, CDR2 SQIVND (reference sequence). V gave up 7 bases and J gave up 4 bases, with 10 bases separating them. The CDR3 DNA sequence: TGTGCCAGTACTACAGGTATCTATGGCTACACCTTC. Protein product: CASTTGIYGYTF.

The genes are TRBV10-3 and TRBJ1-2, with 9 nucleotides matching TRBD1. CDR3 length equals 16 residues. V gave up 5 bases and J gave up 5 bases; unmatched junction bases: 12. Germline V CDR1 and CDR2: ENHRY, SYGVKD. The CDR3 coding sequence is TGTGCCATCAGTCCTTTCTCTGGACAGGGGAATTATGGCTACACCTTC. Translation gives CAISPFSGQGNYGYTF.